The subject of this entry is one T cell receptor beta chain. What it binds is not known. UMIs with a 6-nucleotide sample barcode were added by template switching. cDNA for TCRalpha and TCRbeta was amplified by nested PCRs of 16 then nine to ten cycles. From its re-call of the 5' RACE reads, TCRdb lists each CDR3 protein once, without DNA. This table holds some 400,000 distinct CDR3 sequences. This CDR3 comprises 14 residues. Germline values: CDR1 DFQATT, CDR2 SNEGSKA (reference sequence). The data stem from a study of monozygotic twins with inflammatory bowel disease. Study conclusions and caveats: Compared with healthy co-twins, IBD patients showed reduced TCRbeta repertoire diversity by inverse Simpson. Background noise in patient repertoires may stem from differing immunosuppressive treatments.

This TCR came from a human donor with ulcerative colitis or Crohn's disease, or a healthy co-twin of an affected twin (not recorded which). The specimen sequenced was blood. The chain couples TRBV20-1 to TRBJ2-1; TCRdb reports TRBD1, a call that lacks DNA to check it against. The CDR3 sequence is CSAPEDRGVHEQFF.